This T cell receptor beta chain came from a study of cytomegalovirus exposure and HLA in healthy donors. Study findings and constraints: The authors confirmed in vitro that a few CMV-associated chains were specific for CMV antigens. Among CMV-associated TCR beta chains, most appeared HLA-restricted in a later analysis.

This clone was counted a few times. Its antigen is unknown. This same CDR3 is encoded by further DNA sequences in the sample. It was with 60 Vbeta and 13 Jbeta primers that the PCR ran. Clones were read by immunoSEQ multiplex PCR, and TCRdb kept only the in-frame ones, dropping some. The repertoire includes more than 95,000 clones, over 75% of them detected once, and approximately 6.9% sits in the top ten. The length of the CDR3 is 13 residues. CDR1 is LNHDA, CDR2 SQIVND, per germline (reference sequence). The trim removed 6 bases at V and 6 bases at J, leaving 1 base unmatched. The chain uses TRBV19 and TRBJ1-6; 8 nucleotides align to TRBD1. The clonotype originates from a man aged 30 to 39 in good health and CMV-seropositive. Material: PBMCs. The CDR3 DNA follows: TGTGCCAGTAGGGGACAGGTTAATTCACCCCTCCACTTT. Translating it yields CASRGQVNSPLHF.